The clone carrying this T cell receptor (beta chain) was observed at least ten times. The antigen is unknown. This sample is part of a study of CD8 T cells in ankylosing spondylitis. Study findings and constraints: A motif in TCR beta, a set of about 8 highly homologous variants, appeared characteristic of ankylosing spondylitis blood.

Each CDR3 protein gets one entry after TCRdb re-called the 5' RACE reads with MiXCR. The sample records 450,000 to 550,000 distinct CDR3 sequences, approximately 5% being singletons. CDR3 length equals 13 residues. Trimming shortened V by 8 bases and J by 8 bases, and 18 bases separated the two germline ends. CDR1 MNHEY and CDR2 SMNVEV come from the germline V gene (reference sequence). This sequence originates from a male donor with ankylosing spondylitis. Material for sequencing was blood, either unsorted or a sorted T cell fraction (not recorded which). V is TRBV27 and J is TRBJ1-2, with D perhaps TRBD1 (5 bases). The CDR3 DNA reads as TGTGCCAGCTTGTCGGGGCCCGGCGGGGGCTACACCTTC. Its translation is CASLSGPGGGYTF.